The next 3 T cell receptor beta chains were all read from a single sample in a study of vaccination and CD4 T cells after COVID-19. Specified treatment: roughly 10-day PBMC culture with coronavirus spike peptide pools or control peptides (ViraFEST assay). CD4+ T cells of the unexposed donor were collected before the COVID-19 pandemic (2011-2018). The antigens these receptors bind are not known. Sequence data for DNA of cultured CD4+ T cells were generated by the Oncomine TCR Beta short-read assay. TCRdb called the PCR reads again in MiXCR, with one record for every CDR3 protein. Of about 8,400 distinct CDR3 sequences listed, roughly 43% are singletons. The sequencing sample was made of CD4+ T cells from blood, cultured in vitro. Receptors originate from a human donor in good health.

The CDR3 DNA follows: TGTGCCAGCAGCGCGGCAATTTTGGGACAGATCAACGAGCAGTACTTC. Translated: CASSAAILGQINEQYF. The genes are TRBV7-8 and TRBJ2-7, with TRBD1 matching over 7 bases. This CDR3 region has 16 residues. With 5 bases clipped from V and 5 bases from J, the junction kept 15 bases outside the gene matches. Germline loops: CDR1 SGHVS, CDR2 FQNEAQ.

The gene calls are TRBV7-2 and TRBJ2-2; 13 nucleotides agree with TRBD2. The CDR3 is 15 residues long. CDR1 SGHTA and CDR2 FQGNSA come from the germline V gene. Losses at the gene ends were 3 bases for V and 7 bases for J; bases not matched to a gene: 2. The CDR3 protein is CASSFGLAGVGELFF. The CDR3, as DNA: TGTGCCAGCAGCTTCGGACTAGCGGGAGTCGGGGAGCTGTTTTTT.

This clonotype showed up just a few times. The V call is TRBV20-1, the J call TRBJ1-1, with a weak D call TRBD1 (6 bases). There are 17 residues in the CDR3. Deletions cut 1 base from V and 4 bases from J, with 22 bases between. Germline V gene data show CDR1 as DFQATT and CDR2 as SNEGSKA (reference sequence). The CDR3 region is CSARVQGSLITFTEAFF. The CDR3 nucleotides read TGCAGTGCTAGAGTCCAGGGGAGCCTGATCACATTCACTGAAGCTTTCTTT.